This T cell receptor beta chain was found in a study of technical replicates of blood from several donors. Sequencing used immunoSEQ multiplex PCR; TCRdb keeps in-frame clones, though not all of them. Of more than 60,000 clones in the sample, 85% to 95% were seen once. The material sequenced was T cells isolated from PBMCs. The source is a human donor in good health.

CDR3 protein: CASSPGAQNSGKTQYF. CDR3 in DNA: TGTGCCAGCAGTCCAGGGGCACAGAACTCCGGGAAGACCCAGTACTTC. This rearrangement joins TRBV27 to TRBJ2-5, with D possibly matching TRBD1 (6 bases). CDR1 and CDR2 from the germline V gene are MNHEY and SMNVEV (reference sequence). The V and J ends lost 5 bases and 6 bases respectively, with 22 bases between them. CDR3 size: 16 residues.